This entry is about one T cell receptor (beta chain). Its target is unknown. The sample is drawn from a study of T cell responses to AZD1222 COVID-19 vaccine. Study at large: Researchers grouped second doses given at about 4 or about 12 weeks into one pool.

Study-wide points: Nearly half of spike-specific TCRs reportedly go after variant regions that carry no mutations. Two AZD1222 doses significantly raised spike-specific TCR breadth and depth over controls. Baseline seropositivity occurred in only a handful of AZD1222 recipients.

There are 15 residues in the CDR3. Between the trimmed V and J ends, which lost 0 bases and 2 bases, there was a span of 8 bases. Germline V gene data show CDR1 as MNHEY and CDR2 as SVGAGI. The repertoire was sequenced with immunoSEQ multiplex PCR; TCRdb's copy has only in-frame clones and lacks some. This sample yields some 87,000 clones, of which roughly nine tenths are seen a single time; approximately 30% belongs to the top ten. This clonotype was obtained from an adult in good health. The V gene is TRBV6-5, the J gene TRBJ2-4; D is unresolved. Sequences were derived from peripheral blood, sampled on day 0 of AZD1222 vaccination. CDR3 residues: CASSYSLGTKNIQYF. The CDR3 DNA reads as TGTGCCAGCAGTTACTCGTTAGGTACCAAAAACATTCAGTACTTC.